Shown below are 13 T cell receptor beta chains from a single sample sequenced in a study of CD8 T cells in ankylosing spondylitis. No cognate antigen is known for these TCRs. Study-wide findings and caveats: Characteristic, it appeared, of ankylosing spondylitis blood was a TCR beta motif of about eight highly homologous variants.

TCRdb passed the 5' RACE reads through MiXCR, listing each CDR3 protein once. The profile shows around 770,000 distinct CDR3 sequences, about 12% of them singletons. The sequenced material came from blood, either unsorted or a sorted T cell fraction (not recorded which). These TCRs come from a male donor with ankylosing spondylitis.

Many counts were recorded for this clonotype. The DNA for the CDR3 is TGCAGCGTTGTATCGGAGAACTATGGCTACACCTTC. Translating gives CSVVSENYGYTF. This chain connects TRBV29-1 to TRBJ1-2; D unresolved. Trimming removed 4 bases at V and 2 bases at J, with 8 bases between. Germline lookup yields CDR1 SQVTM and CDR2 ANQGSEA. This CDR3 is built from 12 residues.

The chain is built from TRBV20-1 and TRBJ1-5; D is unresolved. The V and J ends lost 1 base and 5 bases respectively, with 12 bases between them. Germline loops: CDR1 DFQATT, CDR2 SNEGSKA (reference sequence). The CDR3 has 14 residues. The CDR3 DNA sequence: TGCAGTGCTAGAGTTCCGGGGATGGATCAGCCCCAGCATTTT. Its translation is CSARVPGMDQPQHF.

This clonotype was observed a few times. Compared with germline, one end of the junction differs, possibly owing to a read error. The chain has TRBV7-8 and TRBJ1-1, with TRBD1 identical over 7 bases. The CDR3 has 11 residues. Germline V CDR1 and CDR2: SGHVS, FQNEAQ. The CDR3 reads CASSLGQGEYF. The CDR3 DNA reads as TGTGCCAGCAGCTTAGGACAGGGCGAATACTTT.

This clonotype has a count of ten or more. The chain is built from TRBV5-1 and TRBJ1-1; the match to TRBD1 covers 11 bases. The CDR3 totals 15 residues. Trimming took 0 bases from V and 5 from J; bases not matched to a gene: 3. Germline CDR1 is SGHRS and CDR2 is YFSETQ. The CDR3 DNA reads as TGCGCCAGCAGCTTGGGGACAGGGGGCAGGACTGAAGCTTTCTTT. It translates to CASSLGTGGRTEAFF.

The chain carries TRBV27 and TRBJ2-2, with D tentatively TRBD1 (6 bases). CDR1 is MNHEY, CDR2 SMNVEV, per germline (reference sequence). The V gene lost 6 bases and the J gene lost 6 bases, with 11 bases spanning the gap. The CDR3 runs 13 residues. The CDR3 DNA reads TGTGCCAGCAGGGTACAGGGCGCCGGGGAGCTGTTTTTT. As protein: CASRVQGAGELFF.

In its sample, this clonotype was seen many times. CDR3 protein: CASSLAIGQGLYEQYF. CDR3 sequence (DNA): TGCGCCAGCAGCTTGGCCATCGGACAGGGGCTCTACGAGCAGTACTTC. The chain has TRBV5-1 and TRBJ2-7, with 9 positions matching TRBD1. Unmatched junction bases numbered 7, after V lost 0 bases and J lost 3 bases. The CDR3 is 16 residues long. Germline CDR1 reads SGHRS; CDR2 reads YFSETQ.

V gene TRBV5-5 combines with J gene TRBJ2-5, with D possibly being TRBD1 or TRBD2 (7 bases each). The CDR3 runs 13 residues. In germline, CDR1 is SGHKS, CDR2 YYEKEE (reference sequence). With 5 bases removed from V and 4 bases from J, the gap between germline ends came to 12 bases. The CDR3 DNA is TGTGCCAGCAGAGTCAGGGGGGGAGAGACCCAGTACTTC. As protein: CASRVRGGETQYF.

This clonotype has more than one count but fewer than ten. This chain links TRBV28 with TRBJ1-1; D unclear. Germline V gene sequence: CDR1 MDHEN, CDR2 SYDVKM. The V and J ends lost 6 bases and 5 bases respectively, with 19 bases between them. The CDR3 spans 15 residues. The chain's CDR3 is CASSRPLVGGTEAFF. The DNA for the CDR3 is TGTGCCAGCAGCCGACCTCTTGTGGGAGGGACTGAAGCTTTCTTT. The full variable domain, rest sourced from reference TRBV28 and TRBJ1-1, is DVKVTQSSRYLVKRTGEKVFLECVQDMDHENMFWYRQDPGLGLRLIYFSYDVKMKEKGDIPEGYSVSREKKERFSLILESASTNQTSMYLCASSRPLVGGTEAFFGQGTRLTVV.

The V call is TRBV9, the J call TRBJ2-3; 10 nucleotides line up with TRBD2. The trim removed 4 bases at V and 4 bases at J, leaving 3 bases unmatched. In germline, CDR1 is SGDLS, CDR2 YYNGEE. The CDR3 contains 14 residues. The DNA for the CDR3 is TGTGCCAGCAGCTTAAGCGGGAGGGCAGATACGCAGTATTTT. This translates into CASSLSGRADTQYF.

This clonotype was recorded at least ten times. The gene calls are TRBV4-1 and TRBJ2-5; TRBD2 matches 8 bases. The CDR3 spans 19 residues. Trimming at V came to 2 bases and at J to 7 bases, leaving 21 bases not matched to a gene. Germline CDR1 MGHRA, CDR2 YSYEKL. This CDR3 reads CASSQPRGEREIGGGTQYF. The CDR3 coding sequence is TGCGCCAGCAGCCAACCTCGCGGTGAGCGGGAGATTGGAGGAGGGACCCAGTACTTC.

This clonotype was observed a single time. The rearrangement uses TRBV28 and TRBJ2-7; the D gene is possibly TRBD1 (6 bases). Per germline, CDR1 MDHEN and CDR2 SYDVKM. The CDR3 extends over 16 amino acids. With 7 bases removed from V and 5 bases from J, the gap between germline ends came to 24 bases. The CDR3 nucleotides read TGTGCCAGCATTCTTTCTCCGGGACACGGGGACCACGAGCAGTACTTC. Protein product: CASILSPGHGDHEQYF.

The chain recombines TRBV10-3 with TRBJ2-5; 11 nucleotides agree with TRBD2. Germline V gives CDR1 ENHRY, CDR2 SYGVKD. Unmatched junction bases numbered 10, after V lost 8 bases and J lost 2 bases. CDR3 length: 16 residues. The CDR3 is CAIGRPGLADQETQYF. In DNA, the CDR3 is TGTGCCATCGGACGCCCGGGACTAGCGGATCAAGAGACCCAGTACTTC.

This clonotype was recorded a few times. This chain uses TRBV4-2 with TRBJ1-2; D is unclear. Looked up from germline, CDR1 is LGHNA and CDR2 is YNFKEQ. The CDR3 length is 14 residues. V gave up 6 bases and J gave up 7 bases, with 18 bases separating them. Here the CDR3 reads CASRPYWAGGGYTF. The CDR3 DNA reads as TGTGCCAGCAGGCCATATTGGGCCGGTGGTGGCTACACCTTC.